The 22 T cell receptor beta chains listed next were all sequenced from one sample in a study of cytomegalovirus exposure and HLA in healthy donors. In the PCR, 60 Vbeta and 13 Jbeta primers were used. The assay was immunoSEQ multiplex PCR, and TCRdb's table has in-frame clones only and misses some. This table holds approximately 170,000 clones, almost 75% found once. The sample taken for sequencing was PBMCs. All receptors derive from a woman aged 18-29 years in good health and CMV-seropositive.

The genes are TRBV7-9 and TRBJ1-4, with 9 bases identical to TRBD1. CDR3 length: 14 residues. V dropped 4 bases and J dropped 5; count of bases not matched to a gene: 2. Germline lookup yields CDR1 SEHNR and CDR2 FQNEAQ (reference sequence). The CDR3 nucleotides are TGTGCCAGCAGCTCGGGACAGGGCAATGAAAAACTGTTTTTT. Its protein product is CASSSGQGNEKLFF.

The V and J genes are TRBV20-1 and TRBJ2-1; D gene unclear. Per germline, CDR1 DFQATT and CDR2 SNEGSKA (reference sequence). The CDR3 length is 10 residues. The germline V and J ends were trimmed by 8 bases and 3 bases, with 5 bases remaining between them. The chain's CDR3 is CSSFYNEQFF. The DNA of the CDR3 is TGCAGTTCCTTCTACAATGAGCAGTTCTTC.

The chain links TRBV11-2 to TRBJ2-3; 13 bases match TRBD2. The CDR3 has 19 amino acids. After removal of 2 bases from V and 6 bases from J, the junction contained 14 bases not matched to a gene. Germline lookup yields CDR1 SGHAT and CDR2 FQNNGV. The CDR3 loop is CASSLFVRHTSGGGDTQYF. CDR3 coding DNA: TGTGCCAGCAGCTTATTCGTTAGACACACTAGCGGGGGGGGTGATACGCAGTATTTT.

This chain uses TRBV27 with TRBJ1-3, with D perhaps matching TRBD1 (6 bases). V was pared by 3 bases and J by 3 bases, with 12 bases between. The CDR3 contains 15 residues. Germline values: CDR1 MNHEY, CDR2 SMNVEV (reference sequence). The CDR3 loop reads CASSLDSSSGNTIYF. DNA of the CDR3: TGTGCCAGCAGTTTGGACAGTAGTAGTGGAAACACCATATATTTT.

The chain links TRBV19 to TRBJ2-1, with 11 bases identical to TRBD1. Per germline, CDR1 LNHDA and CDR2 SQIVND (reference sequence). The CDR3 is made up of 16 amino acids. With V trimmed by 8 bases and J by 7 bases, 13 bases remained unmatched. CDR3 coding DNA: TGTGCCAGTGCAAAAATGGGACAGGGGGTAGCAAATGAGCAGTTCTTC. Its protein product is CASAKMGQGVANEQFF.

The gene calls are TRBV5-1 and TRBJ1-6; TRBD1 might be the D (5 bases). The CDR3 has 16 residues. Germline loops: CDR1 SGHRS, CDR2 YFSETQ. Trimming removed 1 base from V and 0 bases from J, with 8 bases in between. This chain's CDR3 is CASSLKGDSYNSPLHF. The CDR3, as DNA: TGCGCCAGCAGCTTGAAAGGGGACTCCTATAATTCACCCCTCCACTTT.

The chain couples TRBV4-3 to TRBJ1-2; 7 nucleotides line up with TRBD1. With V trimmed by 1 base and J by 1 base, 3 bases remained unmatched. This CDR3 is built from 15 residues. Germline V gene data show CDR1 as LGHNA and CDR2 as YSLEER. CDR3 amino acids: CASSQVRDSNYGYTF. The CDR3 DNA is TGCGCCAGCAGCCAAGTCAGGGACAGTAACTATGGCTACACCTTC.

The chain employs TRBV2 and TRBJ1-2, with 7 bases fitting TRBD1. V lost 6 bases to trimming and J lost 0 bases; unmatched junction nucleotides: 4. This CDR3 contains 14 residues. CDR1 is SNHLY, CDR2 FYNNEI, per germline. The DNA for the CDR3 is TGTGCCAGCAGGCAGGGGGAACCTAACTATGGCTACACCTTC. This sequence encodes CASRQGEPNYGYTF.

The CDR3 spells CASSRGTAYEQYF. DNA of the CDR3: TGTGCCAGCTCACGAGGGACAGCCTACGAGCAGTACTTC. This chain links TRBV18 with TRBJ2-7; 7 bases map to TRBD1. Unmatched junction bases numbered 2, after V lost 4 bases and J lost 2 bases. CDR3 length equals 13 residues. The germline V gene has CDR1 KGHSH and CDR2 LQKENI.

DNA for the CDR3: TGTGCTAGTGGTTTGGTACTAGGGGGAAGCTCCTATAATTCACCCCTCCACTTT. It yields the protein CASGLVLGGSSYNSPLHF. V usage is TRBV12-5 and J usage is TRBJ1-6, with D possibly TRBD1 on 6 matching bases. With 0 bases removed from V and 0 bases from J, the gap between germline ends came to 12 bases. Germline V CDR1 and CDR2: LGHNT, FRNRAP. The CDR3 totals 18 residues.

This sequence joins TRBV2 and TRBJ2-7; a possible D gene is TRBD1 (6 bases). Per germline, CDR1 SNHLY and CDR2 FYNNEI. This CDR3 region has 15 residues. V was pared by 4 bases and J by 2 bases, with 15 bases between. The CDR3: CASSGLQGRTYEQYF. CDR3 in DNA: TGTGCCAGCAGTGGTCTTCAGGGGAGAACCTACGAGCAGTACTTC. Full variable domain (remainder filled in from reference TRBV2 and TRBJ2-7): EPEVTQTPSHQVTQMGQEVILRCVPISNHLYFYWYRQILGQKVEFLVSFYNNEISEKSEIFDDQFSVERPDGSNFTLKIRSTKLEDSAMYFCASSGLQGRTYEQYFGPGTRLTVT.

The gene calls are TRBV7-6 and TRBJ1-6, with D tentatively TRBD1 (5 bases). The CDR3 runs 17 residues. The ends were cut back, 4 bases at V and 7 bases at J, with 20 bases in the middle. From germline, CDR1 is SGHVS and CDR2 FNYEAQ. In nucleotides, the CDR3 is TGTGCCAGCAGCTCGCCTGCCGGGGGTGCGGAAAATTCACCCCTCCACTTT. It codes for CASSSPAGGAENSPLHF.

This clone turned up a few times. The rearrangement uses TRBV10-3 and TRBJ1-1, with TRBD1 matching over 9 bases. V trimming: 4 bases; J trimming: 3 bases; junction bases outside the gene matches: 3. The germline gives CDR1 ENHRY, CDR2 SYGVKD. This CDR3 is built from 14 residues. The CDR3 protein is CAISGTGADTEAFF. The CDR3 bases are TGTGCCATCAGTGGGACAGGGGCGGACACTGAAGCTTTCTTT.

V gene TRBV25-1 combines with J gene TRBJ1-2; TRBD1 matches at 10 bases. In germline, CDR1 is MGHDK, CDR2 SYGVNS. The V gene end was trimmed by 3 bases and the J gene end by 4 bases; junction bases not matched to a gene: 8. The CDR3 is 16 residues long. The DNA of the CDR3 is TGTGCCAGCAGTGATTTAAGGACAGGGGGGACCTATGGCTACACCTTC. Encoded protein: CASSDLRTGGTYGYTF.

The chain uses TRBV6-1 and TRBJ2-7; 10 bases fit TRBD1. The CDR3 extends over 15 amino acids. CDR1 is MNHNS and CDR2 is SASEGT in the germline V gene. Trimming removed 2 bases from V and 4 bases from J; junction bases left unmatched: 5. DNA for the CDR3: TGTGCCAGCAGTGAATCGACAGGGGGCCTATACGAGCAGTACTTC. Its protein is CASSESTGGLYEQYF.

The chain has TRBV2 and TRBJ1-5; tentative D call: TRBD1 (6 bases). This CDR3 spans 13 amino acids. The V and J ends lost 5 bases and 3 bases respectively, with 8 bases between them. Per germline, CDR1 SNHLY and CDR2 FYNNEI. The CDR3 DNA reads TGTGCCAGCAGTCAGGGGTTCAATCAGCCCCAGCATTTT. Its protein product is CASSQGFNQPQHF. Looking up the rest from reference TRBV2 and TRBJ1-5 gives the full variable domain: EPEVTQTPSHQVTQMGQEVILRCVPISNHLYFYWYRQILGQKVEFLVSFYNNEISEKSEIFDDQFSVERPDGSNFTLKIRSTKLEDSAMYFCASSQGFNQPQHFGDGTRLSIL.

V and J are TRBV19 and TRBJ2-1, with 8 bases that match TRBD2. The CDR3 is 14 amino acids. V gave up 5 bases and J gave up 6 bases; unmatched junction bases: 6. CDR1 is LNHDA and CDR2 is SQIVND in the germline V gene (reference sequence). The CDR3 is CASSLAGTSNEQFF. CDR3 nucleotides: TGTGCCAGTAGTCTAGCTGGGACTAGCAATGAGCAGTTCTTC.

Only one count was recorded for this clone. This chain joins TRBV6-5 and TRBJ2-7, with TRBD1 matching 7 bases. There are 15 residues in the CDR3. Germline V gives CDR1 MNHEY, CDR2 SVGAGI. V shed 5 bases, J shed 4 bases, and the junction held 11 bases outside the gene matches. CDR3 nucleotides: TGTGCCAGCAGTACCATAGGACAGGCGTATTACGAGCAGTACTTC. Its translation: CASSTIGQAYYEQYF.

The chain combines TRBV29-1 with TRBJ1-1; the match to TRBD1 covers 9 bases. The CDR3 has 15 amino acids. V was pared by 2 bases and J by 1 base, with 5 bases of the junction left unmatched. Germline CDR1 SQVTM, CDR2 ANQGSEA. The CDR3 coding sequence is TGCAGCGTTGAAATGAAGGACAGGGGGAACACTGAAGCTTTCTTT. This gives the protein CSVEMKDRGNTEAFF.

The chain couples TRBV11-2 to TRBJ2-5; D possibly corresponds to TRBD1 (6 bases). The CDR3 consists of 14 residues. V gave up 5 bases and J gave up 3 bases, with 13 bases separating them. Germline loops: CDR1 SGHAT, CDR2 FQNNGV. The CDR3 region is CASSISGAEETQYF. The CDR3 DNA is TGTGCCAGCAGCATATCAGGGGCTGAAGAGACCCAGTACTTC.

The CDR3 loop reads CASSLAGQGYNEQFF. Here the CDR3 DNA reads TGTGCCAGCAGCTTAGCGGGACAGGGGTACAATGAGCAGTTCTTC. This rearrangement joins TRBV7-2 to TRBJ2-1; 10 bases fit TRBD1. The V gene's germline CDR1 is SGHTA and CDR2 FQGNSA. This CDR3 is 15 amino acids long. V shed 0 bases and J 4 bases; nucleotides not matched to a gene: 0. The full variable domain, in which reference TRBV7-2 and TRBJ2-1 provide the parts outside the CDR3, is GAGVSQSPSNKVTEKGKDVELRCDPISGHTALYWYRQSLGQGLEFLIYFQGNSAPDKSGLPSDRFSAERTGGSVSTLTIQRTQQEDSAVYLCASSLAGQGYNEQFFGPGTRLTVL.

The chain couples TRBV27 to TRBJ1-1, with D maybe TRBD1 (6 bases). CDR3 length: 15 amino acids. The V end lost 5 bases, the J end lost 1 base, and 14 bases lay between the germline ends. Germline V gene data show CDR1 as MNHEY and CDR2 as SMNVEV (reference sequence). The CDR3 bases are TGTGCCAGCAGTGGTTCCGGGACAACGAACACTGAAGCTTTCTTT. Translating it yields CASSGSGTTNTEAFF.